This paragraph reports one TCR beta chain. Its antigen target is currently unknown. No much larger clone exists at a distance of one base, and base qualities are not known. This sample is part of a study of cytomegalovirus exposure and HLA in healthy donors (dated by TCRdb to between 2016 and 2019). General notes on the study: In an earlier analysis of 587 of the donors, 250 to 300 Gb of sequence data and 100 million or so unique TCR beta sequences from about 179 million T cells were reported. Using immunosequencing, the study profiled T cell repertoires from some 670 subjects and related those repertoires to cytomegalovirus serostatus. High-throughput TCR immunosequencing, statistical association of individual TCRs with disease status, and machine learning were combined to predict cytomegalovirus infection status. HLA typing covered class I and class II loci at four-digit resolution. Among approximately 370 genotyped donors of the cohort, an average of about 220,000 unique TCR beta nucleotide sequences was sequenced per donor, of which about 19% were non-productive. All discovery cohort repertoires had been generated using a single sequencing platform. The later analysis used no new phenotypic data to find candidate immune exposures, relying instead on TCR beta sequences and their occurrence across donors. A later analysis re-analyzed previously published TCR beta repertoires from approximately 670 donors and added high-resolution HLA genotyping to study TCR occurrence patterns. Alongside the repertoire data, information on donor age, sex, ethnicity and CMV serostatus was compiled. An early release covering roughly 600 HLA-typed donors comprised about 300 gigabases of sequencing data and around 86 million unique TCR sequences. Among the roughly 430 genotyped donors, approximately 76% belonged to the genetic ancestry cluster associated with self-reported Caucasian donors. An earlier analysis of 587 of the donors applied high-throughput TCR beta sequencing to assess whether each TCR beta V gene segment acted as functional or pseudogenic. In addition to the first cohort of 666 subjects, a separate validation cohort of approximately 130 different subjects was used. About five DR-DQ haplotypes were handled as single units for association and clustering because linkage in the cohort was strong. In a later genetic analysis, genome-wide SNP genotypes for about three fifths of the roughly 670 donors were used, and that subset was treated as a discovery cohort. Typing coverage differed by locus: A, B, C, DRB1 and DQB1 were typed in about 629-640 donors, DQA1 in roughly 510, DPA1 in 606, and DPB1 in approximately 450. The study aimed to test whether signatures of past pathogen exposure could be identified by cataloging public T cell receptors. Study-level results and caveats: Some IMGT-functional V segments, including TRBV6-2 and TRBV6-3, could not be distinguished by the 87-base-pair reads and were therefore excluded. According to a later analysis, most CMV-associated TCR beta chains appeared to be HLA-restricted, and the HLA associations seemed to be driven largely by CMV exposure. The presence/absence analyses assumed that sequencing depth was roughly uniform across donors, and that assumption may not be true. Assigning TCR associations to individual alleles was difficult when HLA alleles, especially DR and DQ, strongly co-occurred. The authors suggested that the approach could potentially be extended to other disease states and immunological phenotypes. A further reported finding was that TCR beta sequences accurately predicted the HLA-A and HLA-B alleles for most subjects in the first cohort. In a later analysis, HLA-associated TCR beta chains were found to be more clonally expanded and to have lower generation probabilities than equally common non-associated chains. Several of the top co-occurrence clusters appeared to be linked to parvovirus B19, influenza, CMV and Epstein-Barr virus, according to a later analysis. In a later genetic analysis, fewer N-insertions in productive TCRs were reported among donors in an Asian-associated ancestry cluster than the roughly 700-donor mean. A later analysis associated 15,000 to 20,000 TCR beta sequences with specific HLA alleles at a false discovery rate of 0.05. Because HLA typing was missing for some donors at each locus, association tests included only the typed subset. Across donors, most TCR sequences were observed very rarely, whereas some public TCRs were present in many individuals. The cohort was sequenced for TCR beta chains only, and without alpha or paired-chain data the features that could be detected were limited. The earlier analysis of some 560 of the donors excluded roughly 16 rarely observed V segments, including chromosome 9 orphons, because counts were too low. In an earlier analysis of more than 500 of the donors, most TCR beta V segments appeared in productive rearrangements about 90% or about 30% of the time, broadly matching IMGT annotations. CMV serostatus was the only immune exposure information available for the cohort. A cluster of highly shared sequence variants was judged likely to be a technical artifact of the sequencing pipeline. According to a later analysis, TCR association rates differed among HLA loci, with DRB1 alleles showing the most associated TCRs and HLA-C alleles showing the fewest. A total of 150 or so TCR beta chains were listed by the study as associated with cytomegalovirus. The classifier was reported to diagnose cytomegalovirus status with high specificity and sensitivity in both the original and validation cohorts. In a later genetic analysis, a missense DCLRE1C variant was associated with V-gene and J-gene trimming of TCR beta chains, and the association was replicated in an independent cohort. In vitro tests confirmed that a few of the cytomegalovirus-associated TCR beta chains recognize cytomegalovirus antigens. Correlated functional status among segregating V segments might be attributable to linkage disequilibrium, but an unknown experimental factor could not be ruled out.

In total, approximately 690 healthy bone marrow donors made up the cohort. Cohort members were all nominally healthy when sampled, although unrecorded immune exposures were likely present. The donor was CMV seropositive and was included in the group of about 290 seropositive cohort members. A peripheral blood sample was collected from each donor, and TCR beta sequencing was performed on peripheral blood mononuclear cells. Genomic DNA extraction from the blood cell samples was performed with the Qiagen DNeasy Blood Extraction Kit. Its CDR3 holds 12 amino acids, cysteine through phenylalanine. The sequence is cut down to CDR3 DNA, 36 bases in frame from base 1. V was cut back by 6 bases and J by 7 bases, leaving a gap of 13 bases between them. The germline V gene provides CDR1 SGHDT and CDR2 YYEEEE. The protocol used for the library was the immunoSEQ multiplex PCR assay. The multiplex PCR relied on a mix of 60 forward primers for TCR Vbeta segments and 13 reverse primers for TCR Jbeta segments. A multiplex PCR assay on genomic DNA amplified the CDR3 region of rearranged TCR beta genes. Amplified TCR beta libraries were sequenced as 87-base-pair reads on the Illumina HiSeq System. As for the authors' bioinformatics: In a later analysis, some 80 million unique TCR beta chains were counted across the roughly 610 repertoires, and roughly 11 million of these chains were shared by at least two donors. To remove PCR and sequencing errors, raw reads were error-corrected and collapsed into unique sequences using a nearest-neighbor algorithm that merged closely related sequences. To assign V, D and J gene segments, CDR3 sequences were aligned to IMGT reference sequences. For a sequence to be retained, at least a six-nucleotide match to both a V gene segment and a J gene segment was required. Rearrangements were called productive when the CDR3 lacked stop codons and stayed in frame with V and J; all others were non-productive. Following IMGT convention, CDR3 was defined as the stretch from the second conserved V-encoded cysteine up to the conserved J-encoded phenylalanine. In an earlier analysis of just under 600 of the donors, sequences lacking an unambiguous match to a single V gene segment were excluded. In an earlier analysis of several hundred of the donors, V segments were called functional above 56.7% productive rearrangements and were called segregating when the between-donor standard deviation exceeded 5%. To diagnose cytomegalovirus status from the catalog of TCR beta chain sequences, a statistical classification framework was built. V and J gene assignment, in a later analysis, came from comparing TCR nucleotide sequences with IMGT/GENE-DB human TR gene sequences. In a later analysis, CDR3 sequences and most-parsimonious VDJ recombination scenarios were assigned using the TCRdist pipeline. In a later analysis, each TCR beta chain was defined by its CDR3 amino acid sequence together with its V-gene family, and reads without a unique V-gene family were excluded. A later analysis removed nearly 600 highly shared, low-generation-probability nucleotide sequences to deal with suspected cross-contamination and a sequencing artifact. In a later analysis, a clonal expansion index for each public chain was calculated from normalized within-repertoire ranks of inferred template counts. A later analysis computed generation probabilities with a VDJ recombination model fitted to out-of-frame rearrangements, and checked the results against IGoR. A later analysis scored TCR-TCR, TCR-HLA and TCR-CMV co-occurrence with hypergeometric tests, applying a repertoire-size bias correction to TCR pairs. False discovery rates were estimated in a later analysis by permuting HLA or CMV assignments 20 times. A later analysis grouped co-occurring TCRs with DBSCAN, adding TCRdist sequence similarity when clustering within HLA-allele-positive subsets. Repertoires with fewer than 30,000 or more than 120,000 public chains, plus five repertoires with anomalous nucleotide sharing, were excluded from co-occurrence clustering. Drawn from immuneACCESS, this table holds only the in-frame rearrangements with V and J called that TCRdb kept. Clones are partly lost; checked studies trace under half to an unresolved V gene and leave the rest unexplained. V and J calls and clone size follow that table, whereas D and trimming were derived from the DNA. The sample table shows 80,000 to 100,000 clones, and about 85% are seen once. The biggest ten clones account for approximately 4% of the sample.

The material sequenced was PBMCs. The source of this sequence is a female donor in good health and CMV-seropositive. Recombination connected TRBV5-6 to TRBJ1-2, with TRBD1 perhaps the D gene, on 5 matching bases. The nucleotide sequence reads TGTGCCAGCACCTTAAGGGGTTCTGGCTACACCTTC. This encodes CASTLRGSGYTF.